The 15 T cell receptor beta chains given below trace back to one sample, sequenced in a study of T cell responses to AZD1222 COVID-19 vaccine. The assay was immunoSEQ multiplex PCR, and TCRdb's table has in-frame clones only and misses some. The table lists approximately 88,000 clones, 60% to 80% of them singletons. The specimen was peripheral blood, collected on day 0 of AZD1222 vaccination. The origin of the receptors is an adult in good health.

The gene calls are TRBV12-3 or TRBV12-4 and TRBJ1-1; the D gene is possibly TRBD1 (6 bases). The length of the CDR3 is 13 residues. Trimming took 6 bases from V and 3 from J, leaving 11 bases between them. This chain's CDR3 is CASSLDSYTEAFF. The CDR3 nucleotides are TGTGCCAGCAGCTTGGACAGCTACACTGAAGCTTTCTTT.

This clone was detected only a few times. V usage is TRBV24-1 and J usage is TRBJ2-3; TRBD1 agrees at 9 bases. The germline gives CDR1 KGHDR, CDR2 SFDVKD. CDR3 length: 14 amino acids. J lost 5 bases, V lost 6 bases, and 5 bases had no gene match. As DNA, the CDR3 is TGTGCCACCAGTCACAGGGGGCTTGGAGATACGCAGTATTTT. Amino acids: CATSHRGLGDTQYF.

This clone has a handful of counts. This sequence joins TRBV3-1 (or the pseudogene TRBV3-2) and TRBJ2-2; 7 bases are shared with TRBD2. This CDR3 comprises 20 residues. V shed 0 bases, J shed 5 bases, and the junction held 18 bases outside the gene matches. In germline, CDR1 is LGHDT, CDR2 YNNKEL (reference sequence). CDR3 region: CASSQDPREGWWGGTGELFF. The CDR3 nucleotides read TGTGCCAGCAGCCAAGACCCGCGAGAGGGTTGGTGGGGAGGGACCGGGGAGCTGTTTTTT.

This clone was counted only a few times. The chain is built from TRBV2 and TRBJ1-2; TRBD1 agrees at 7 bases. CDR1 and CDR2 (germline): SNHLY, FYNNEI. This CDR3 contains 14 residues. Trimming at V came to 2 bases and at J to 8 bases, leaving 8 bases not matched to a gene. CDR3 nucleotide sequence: TGTGCCAGCAGTGAACTTCGACAGGGAAACGGCTACACCTTC. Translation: CASSELRQGNGYTF.

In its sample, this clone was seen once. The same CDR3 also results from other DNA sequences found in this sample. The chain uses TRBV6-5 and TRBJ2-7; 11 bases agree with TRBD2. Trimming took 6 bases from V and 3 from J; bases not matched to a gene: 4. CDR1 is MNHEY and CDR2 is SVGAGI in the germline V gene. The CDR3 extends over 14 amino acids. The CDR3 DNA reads TGTGCCAGCAGCAGACTAGCGGGGATCTACGAGCAGTACTTC. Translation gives CASSRLAGIYEQYF.

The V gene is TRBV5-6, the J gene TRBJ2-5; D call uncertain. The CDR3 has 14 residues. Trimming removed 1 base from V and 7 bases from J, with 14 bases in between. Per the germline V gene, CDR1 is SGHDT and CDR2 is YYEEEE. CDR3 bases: TGTGCCAGCAGCTTGTTTCAGAACCCGGGGACCCAGTACTTC. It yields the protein CASSLFQNPGTQYF.

The CDR3 coding sequence is TGTGCCAGCAGCCCCCGGACATTTGGGGGCTTGAGTGAAGCTTTCTTT. Its translation: CASSPRTFGGLSEAFF. The gene calls are TRBV28 and TRBJ1-1; TRBD1 is a possible D gene (6 bases). This CDR3 region has 16 residues. With 6 bases removed from V and 7 bases from J, the gap between germline ends came to 24 bases. CDR1 and CDR2 (germline): MDHEN, SYDVKM.

The CDR3 nucleotides are TGTGCCAGCAGCTTATTTGGTGGCGGTGAAGCTTTCTTT. It encodes CASSLFGGGEAFF. V usage is TRBV11-2 and J usage is TRBJ1-1; D is unresolved. Trimming pared 2 bases from V and 7 bases from J, leaving 11 bases between. The germline gives CDR1 SGHAT, CDR2 FQNNGV. The CDR3 contains 13 residues.

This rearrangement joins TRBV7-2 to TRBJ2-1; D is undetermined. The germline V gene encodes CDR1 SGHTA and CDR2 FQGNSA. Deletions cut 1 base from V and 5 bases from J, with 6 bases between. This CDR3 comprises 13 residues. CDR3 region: CASSLGPDNEQFF. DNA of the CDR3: TGTGCCAGCAGCTTAGGCCCAGACAATGAGCAGTTCTTC.

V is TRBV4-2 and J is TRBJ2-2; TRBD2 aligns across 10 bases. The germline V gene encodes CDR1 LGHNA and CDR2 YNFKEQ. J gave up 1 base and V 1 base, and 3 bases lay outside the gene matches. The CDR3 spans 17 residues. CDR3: CASSQVGLALNTGELFF. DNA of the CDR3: TGTGCCAGCAGCCAAGTGGGACTAGCGCTGAACACCGGGGAGCTGTTTTTT.

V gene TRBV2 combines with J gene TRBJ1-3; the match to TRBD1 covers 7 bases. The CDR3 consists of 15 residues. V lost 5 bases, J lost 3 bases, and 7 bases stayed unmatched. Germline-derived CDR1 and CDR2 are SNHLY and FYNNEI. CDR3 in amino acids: CASSIEGQVGNTIYF. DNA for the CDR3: TGTGCCAGCAGTATTGAAGGACAGGTTGGAAACACCATATATTTT. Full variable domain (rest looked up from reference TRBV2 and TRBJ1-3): EPEVTQTPSHQVTQMGQEVILRCVPISNHLYFYWYRQILGQKVEFLVSFYNNEISEKSEIFDDQFSVERPDGSNFTLKIRSTKLEDSAMYFCASSIEGQVGNTIYFGEGSWLTVV.

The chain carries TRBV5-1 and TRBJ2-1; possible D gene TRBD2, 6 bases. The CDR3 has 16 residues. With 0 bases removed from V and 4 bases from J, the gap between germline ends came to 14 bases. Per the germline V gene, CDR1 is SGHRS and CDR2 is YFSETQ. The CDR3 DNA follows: TGCGCCAGCAGCTTGGCCGGGACTCTTACTTACAATGAGCAGTTCTTC. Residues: CASSLAGTLTYNEQFF.

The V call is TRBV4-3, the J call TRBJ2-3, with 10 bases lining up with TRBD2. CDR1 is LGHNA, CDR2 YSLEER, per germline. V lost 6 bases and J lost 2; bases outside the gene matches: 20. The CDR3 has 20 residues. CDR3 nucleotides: TGCGCCAGCAGTTCCCTTTTCGTCCTAGCGGGAGTCGGGGACACAGATACGCAGTATTTT. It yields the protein CASSSLFVLAGVGDTDTQYF.

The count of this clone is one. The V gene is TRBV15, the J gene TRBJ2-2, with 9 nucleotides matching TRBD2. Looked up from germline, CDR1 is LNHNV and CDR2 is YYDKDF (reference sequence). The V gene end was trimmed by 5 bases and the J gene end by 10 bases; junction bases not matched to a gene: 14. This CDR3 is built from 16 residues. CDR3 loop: CATSEGLSGRAEELFF. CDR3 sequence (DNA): TGTGCCACCAGCGAGGGGCTTAGCGGGAGAGCTGAGGAGCTGTTTTTT.

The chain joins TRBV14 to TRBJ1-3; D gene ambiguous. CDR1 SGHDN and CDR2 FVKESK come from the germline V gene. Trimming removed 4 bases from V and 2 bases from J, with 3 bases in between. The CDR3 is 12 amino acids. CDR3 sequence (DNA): TGTGCCAGCAGCCCGACTGGAAACACCATATATTTT. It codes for CASSPTGNTIYF.